Given below is one T cell receptor beta chain in context. Its antigen is unknown. PCR involved 60 Vbeta and 13 Jbeta primers. The method was immunoSEQ multiplex PCR; TCRdb's version includes in-frame clones alone and lacks a portion of them. The sample records around 130,000 clones, roughly four fifths being singletons. The data were taken from a study of cytomegalovirus exposure and HLA in healthy donors. Looking at the study overall: Findings of an earlier analysis included 110 million or so unique TCR beta sequences from roughly 200 million T cells.

Study results and caveats: It was taken for granted in presence/absence analyses that sequencing depth across donors was roughly uniform. There were some public TCRs occurring in many donors, but most TCR sequences were rare. The study put 150 or so TCR beta chains on its list as cytomegalovirus-associated.

The CDR3 consists of 15 residues. Trimming left V 3 bases short and J 5 bases short, with 16 bases between. Germline values: CDR1 LNHDA, CDR2 SQIVND (reference sequence). The sequence derives from a woman aged 18-35 years in good health and CMV-seronegative. The sample consisted of PBMCs. The rearrangement uses TRBV19 and TRBJ2-5, with D possibly being TRBD2 (7 bases). In DNA form, the CDR3 reads TGTGCCAGTAGTATTGGGGGGGCGCGGTGGGAGACCCAGTACTTC. Amino acid sequence: CASSIGGARWETQYF.